This T cell receptor beta chain appears in the sequencing data of a study of T cells in Graves' hyperthyroidism and ophthalmopathy. Study background: The authors collected peripheral blood at initial diagnosis, before any treatment.

Per the germline V gene, CDR1 is DFQATT and CDR2 is SNEGSKA (reference sequence). Trimming took 4 bases from V and 5 from J, leaving 15 bases between them. CDR3 size: 14 residues. The study included ophthalmopathy patients with Clinical Activity Score at least 3, NOSPECS grade at least 4 and duration under 3 months. The study based diagnoses on clinical symptoms, serum thyroxine and TRAb, thyroid ultrasound and orbital computed tomography. What was amplified from RNA transcripts were TCR beta CDR3 regions. The primer set for the first-round RT-PCR of the TCR CDR3 was HTBI. Using its own MiXCR run on the multiplex PCR reads, TCRdb lists one record per CDR3 protein. The data contain approximately 490,000 distinct CDR3 sequences, roughly 23% of them seen just once; the ten biggest clones take up about 49%. The sample holds a few counts of this clonotype.

This TCR was recovered from a woman in her sixties or seventies with Graves' ophthalmopathy. This chain connects TRBV20-1 to TRBJ2-1, with D unresolved. Material: blood. CDR3 in DNA: TGCAGTGCTACCCTCCCGGCCCAAAACAATGAGCAGTTCTTC. Protein: CSATLPAQNNEQFF.